This T cell receptor (beta chain) derives from a study of T cells in Graves' hyperthyroidism and ophthalmopathy. Amplified TCR beta CDR3 regions derived from RNA transcripts. First-round RT-PCR targeting the TCR CDR3 was performed with the HTBI primer set. One entry per CDR3 protein, called by TCRdb with MiXCR from the multiplex PCR reads. The table records approximately 370,000 distinct CDR3 sequences, about 15% of them present only once. This clonotype has only a few counts. Those with hyperthyroidism were 18 to 65 years old, newly diagnosed, and ill for under 2 months. This clonotype was obtained from a woman in her thirties with Graves' hyperthyroidism that later progressed to Graves' ophthalmopathy. The sequenced sample consisted of blood.

The CDR3 DNA is TGTGCCAGCAGCCCCGGAATCTACGAGCAGTACTTC. Translation: CASSPGIYEQYF. This chain connects TRBV7-2 to TRBJ2-7, with D unresolved. The CDR3 totals 12 residues. CDR1 is SGHTA, CDR2 FQGNSA, per germline. Trimming took 5 bases from V and 3 from J, leaving 8 bases between them.